This is a list of T cell receptor beta chains from one sample in a study of T cell repertoires in cytomegalovirus infection. No antigen has been assigned to these receptors. From the reads, TCRdb called clonotypes with MiXCR, one entry per CDR3 protein. The repertoire holds around 750,000 distinct CDR3 sequences, about 33% seen once, with 9.5% to 15% in the top ten. Sample: cultured CD8+ T cells from PBMCs, taken from culture after CMV antigen stimulation. These receptors came from a human donor in good health (CMV status not recorded). Some clones in this sample may be carry-over from other donors' samples. CDR3s include the opening cysteine and the closing phenylalanine or tryptophan. D genes are given only for firm matches. Part of the rows lack a size; the others show once, few, many or a class for expanded clones.

CDR3nt,CDR3aa,v_gene,abundance,j_gene,len,d_gene
TGTGCCACCCGAGGGAGAGGGGAGGGCCCCGCGCCCTATGGCTACACCTTC,CATRGRGEGPAPYGYTF,TRBV28,NA,TRBJ1-2,17,NA
TGTGCCAGCAGGGGACAGGCAGATACGCAGTATTTT,CASRGQADTQYF,TRBV7-8,NA,TRBJ2-3,12,TRBD1
TGTGCCACCTACCCTTCCACAGGGATCGACACTGAAGCTTTCTTT,CATYPSTGIDTEAFF,TRBV10-3,few,TRBJ1-1,15,NA
TGTGCCAGCAGCCAAGCCACCACAGGGAGCTCCTATAATTCACCCCTCCACTTT,CASSQATTGSSYNSPLHF,TRBV14,few,TRBJ1-6,18,NA
TGTGCCAGCAGCCCAACTACCGGACTAAGAGGGACAGATACGCAGTATTTT,CASSPTTGLRGTDTQYF,TRBV7-2,NA,TRBJ2-3,17,NA
TGTGCCAGCAGTGGACTAGCGGAGGTGGGGGAGCTGTTTTTT,CASSGLAEVGELFF,TRBV6-1,NA,TRBJ2-2,14,TRBD2
TGTGCCAGCACTCGAGGGGCAGGCCATACTAACTATGGCTACACCTTC,CASTRGAGHTNYGYTF,TRBV7-8,many,TRBJ1-2,16,NA
TGTGCCAGCAGTTCCTTTACTAGCGGGGGGGCCCATGAGCAGTTCTTC,CASSSFTSGGAHEQFF,TRBV11-2,NA,TRBJ2-1,16,TRBD2
TGTGCCAGCAGCTCCATGACAGGTCCTGGGGCCCAGCATTTT,CASSSMTGPGAQHF,TRBV5-6,NA,TRBJ1-5,14,NA
TGTGCCAGCAGTTACCCTGGGCAGCGGGGTAGGAATGAGCAGTTCTTC,CASSYPGQRGRNEQFF,TRBV6-5,NA,TRBJ2-1,16,TRBD2
TGTGCCAGCAGGGGGACTAGCGGGCTCCCCGGGGATGAGCAGTTCTTC,CASRGTSGLPGDEQFF,TRBV6-1,NA,TRBJ2-1,16,TRBD2
TGTGCCAGTAGTATCCTTACAGAGAATCAGCCCCAGCATTTT,CASSILTENQPQHF,TRBV19,NA,TRBJ1-5,14,NA
TGTGCCAGCAGCCAAGGGGGACCCTATAGCAATCAGCCCCAGCATTTT,CASSQGGPYSNQPQHF,TRBV14,NA,TRBJ1-5,16,NA
TGTGCCAGCAGCTTGGGGCGACCCCAGATACCCCAGTACTTC,CASSLGRPQIPQYF,TRBV5-6,NA,TRBJ2-5,14,NA
TGCGCCAGCACTCCGGACAGAAACAATGAGCAGTTCTTC,CASTPDRNNEQFF,TRBV10-1,NA,TRBJ2-1,13,NA
TGTGCCAGCAGCTTGTACGAAGGACAGGGCATCGACGAGCAGTACTTC,CASSLYEGQGIDEQYF,TRBV7-6,many,TRBJ2-7,16,TRBD1
TGTGCCAGCACCTCCCCCGGACCCGATCCGGAGACCCAGTACTTC,CASTSPGPDPETQYF,TRBV12-3/TRBV12-4,NA,TRBJ2-5,15,NA
TGTGCCAGCAGTACCAGGGGGCGAATCTATGGCTACACCTTC,CASSTRGRIYGYTF,TRBV12-3/TRBV12-4,many,TRBJ1-2,14,TRBD1
TGTGCCAGCAGCTTACTTGCTTATGGCTACACCTTC,CASSLLAYGYTF,TRBV7-9,many,TRBJ1-2,12,NA
TGTGCCAGCAGCCCCACAGGGGGCGGCCAGCCCCAGCATTTT,CASSPTGGGQPQHF,TRBV12-3/TRBV12-4,many,TRBJ1-5,14,TRBD1
TGTGCCAGCAGCTCCACATTCGGACAGGGGGCTTACAATGAGCAGTTCTTC,CASSSTFGQGAYNEQFF,TRBV7-2,many,TRBJ2-1,17,TRBD1
TGTGCCAGCAGTCATCTTGAGGCCCCGAATGAGCAGTTCTTC,CASSHLEAPNEQFF,TRBV7-8,NA,TRBJ2-1,14,NA
TGCGCCAGCAGCCAAGATGTAAGTGGCAATTCACCCCTCCACTTT,CASSQDVSGNSPLHF,TRBV4-3,NA,TRBJ1-6,15,NA
TGTGCCAGCAGCATGCGGGGGGACGGAGATACGCAGTATTTT,CASSMRGDGDTQYF,TRBV7-6,few,TRBJ2-3,14,TRBD2
TGTGCCAGCACTTTTAGCGGGGATGACACAGATACGCAGTATTTT,CASTFSGDDTDTQYF,TRBV12-3/TRBV12-4,few,TRBJ2-3,15,TRBD2
TGCGCCAGCAGCCTGGGGACAGGTCGAAGCTCCTACAATGAGCAGTTCTTC,CASSLGTGRSSYNEQFF,TRBV5-1,few,TRBJ2-1,17,TRBD1